A selection of T cell receptor beta chains follows, all from one sample in a study of TIL therapy for anti-PD-1-resistant metastatic lung cancer. Using immunoSEQ multiplex PCR, the repertoire was profiled, and TCRdb retains in-frame clones only, with some absent. The sample records 95,000 or so clones, less than 70% being singletons. The material sequenced was tumor tissue, taken at baseline. These receptors originate from a person aged 25 to 80 with non-small cell lung cancer. Each CDR3 is given with its conserved first and last residue. A D gene is named only where the DNA matches it firmly. Clone size, where shown, is once, few, many, or a class for clones that have expanded.

j_gene,d_gene,v_gene,abundance,CDR3aa,CDR3nt
TRBJ2-2,TRBD2,TRBV28,NA,CASRTAGLPNTGELFF,TGTGCCAGCAGAACTGCGGGACTACCTAACACCGGGGAGCTGTTTTTT
TRBJ2-1,TRBD2,TRBV6-5,once,CASSPGLNEQFF,TGTGCCAGCAGCCCGGGACTAAATGAGCAGTTCTTC
TRBJ2-3,TRBD2,TRBV28,NA,CASSRSTSGTDTQYF,TGTGCCAGCAGCCGATCGACTAGCGGAACAGATACGCAGTATTTT
TRBJ2-7,TRBD1,TRBV19,NA,CASSAPGTASYEQYF,TGTGCCAGTAGCGCGCCCGGGACAGCCTCCTACGAGCAGTACTTC
TRBJ1-5,TRBD1,TRBV7-2,NA,CASSLNRGQPQHF,TGTGCCAGCAGTTTAAACAGGGGTCAGCCCCAGCATTTT
TRBJ2-7,TRBD1,TRBV7-2,NA,CASSLGQGAYEQYF,TGTGCCAGCAGCCTGGGACAGGGCGCCTACGAGCAGTACTTC
TRBJ2-1,TRBD2,TRBV6-1,NA,CASNDDYGTSGRATYNEQFF,TGTGCCAGCAATGACGATTACGGGACTAGCGGGAGAGCTACATACAATGAGCAGTTCTTC
TRBJ2-1,NA,TRBV6-2/TRBV6-3,NA,CASSYSIERVDEQFF,TGTGCCAGCAGTTACTCTATCGAAAGGGTCGATGAGCAGTTCTTC
TRBJ2-1,NA,TRBV6-5,NA,CASSRDPYNEQFF,TGTGCCAGCAGCCGGGACCCTTACAATGAGCAGTTCTTC
TRBJ1-5,NA,TRBV12-3/TRBV12-4,medium-sized,CASSLGGPQHF,TGTGCCAGCAGTTTAGGTGGGCCCCAGCATTTT
TRBJ1-1,TRBD1,TRBV5-1,few,CASSPRQGRTEAFF,TGCGCCAGCAGCCCGAGACAGGGGCGCACTGAAGCTTTCTTT
TRBJ1-6,NA,TRBV30,NA,CAWCSLGYNSPLHF,TGTGCCTGGTGTTCGTTGGGGTATAATTCACCCCTCCACTTT
TRBJ2-2,TRBD2,TRBV7-2,NA,CASSFGAGGLTGELFF,TGTGCCAGCAGCTTCGGAGCGGGGGGCCTCACCGGGGAGCTGTTTTTT
TRBJ2-3,TRBD2,TRBV28,NA,CASILGGTDTQYF,TGTGCCAGCATATTGGGGGGGACAGATACGCAGTATTTT
TRBJ2-1,TRBD1,TRBV18,NA,CASSPGTGEMNEQFF,TGTGCCAGCTCCCCCGGGACAGGCGAAATGAATGAGCAGTTCTTC
TRBJ1-5,NA,TRBV30,NA,CAWASDWDQPQHF,TGTGCCTGGGCCTCGGACTGGGATCAGCCCCAGCATTTT
TRBJ2-1,NA,TRBV6-5,NA,CATLGAVDEQFF,TGTGCCACCCTGGGGGCTGTTGATGAGCAGTTCTTC